Described below is a single T cell receptor beta chain sequence and its context. This specimen comes from a study of T-cell memory formation after mild COVID-19. Trimming left V 0 bases short and J 5 bases short, with 12 bases between. The CDR3 is made up of 16 amino acids. Looked up from germline, CDR1 is SGDLS and CDR2 is YYNGEE. TCRdb re-analysed the 5' RACE reads in MiXCR, keeping a single row per CDR3 protein. The table records 450,000 to 650,000 distinct CDR3 sequences, around 21% of them present only once. The sequenced sample consisted of PBMCs or a T cell subset sorted from them (not recorded which). The V call is TRBV9, the J call TRBJ1-6, with TRBD1 as a possible D gene (5 bases). This sequence was found in an adult woman who had mild COVID-19 (a few samples of this study predate the infection). Cell type and time point are not known. Written as DNA, the CDR3 is TGTGCCAGCAGCGTAGCGGGGGGGGAGCATAATTCACCCCTCCACTTT. Encoded protein: CASSVAGGEHNSPLHF.